This T cell receptor (beta chain) is from a study of cytomegalovirus exposure and HLA in healthy donors. With 60 Vbeta and 13 Jbeta primers, the PCR was carried out. Only in-frame clones appear in the TCRdb table, and some are missing; sequencing was by immunoSEQ multiplex PCR. The sample lists about 140,000 clones; roughly four fifths were seen once. On this clone itself: Additional DNA sequences in this sample encode the identical CDR3.

This CDR3 has 12 amino acids. V gave up 5 bases and J gave up 2 bases, with 7 bases separating them. Germline CDR1 reads LNHDA; CDR2 reads SQIVND (reference sequence). The gene calls are TRBV19 and TRBJ2-7, with D possibly matching TRBD2 (5 bases). The material sequenced was PBMCs. The sequence derives from a man aged 18 to 29 in good health and CMV-seropositive. For the CDR3, the DNA is TGTGCCAGTAGTCCCGGGGCCTACGAGCAGTACTTC. Protein: CASSPGAYEQYF. Complete variable domain (other parts from reference TRBV19 and TRBJ2-7): DGGITQSPKYLFRKEGQNVTLSCEQNLNHDAMYWYRQDPGQGLRLIYYSQIVNDFQKGDIAEGYSVSREKKESFPLTVTSAQKNPTAFYLCASSPGAYEQYFGPGTRLTVT.